These 21 T cell receptor beta chains share one sample of origin, sequenced in a study of PD-1 blockade in mismatch repair-deficient tumors (TCRdb year 2017). The library was built by means of the immunoSEQ multiplex PCR assay. In TCRdb, the immuneACCESS table is reduced to in-frame sequences with V and J assigned. These tables do not hold every clone; where another copy was compared, an unresolved V gene accounts for under half, and the others remain unexplained. The sample data list around 51,000 clones, and approximately 84% of these were observed just once. Over 7.5% of the sample is taken by the ten largest. The sequencing used peripheral blood, collected less than 21 weeks after starting pembrolizumab. Receptor source: an adult with mismatch repair-deficient cancer.

The chain joins TRBV6-5 to TRBJ1-2; D remains ambiguous. The germline V gene encodes CDR1 MNHEY and CDR2 SVGAGI. V gave up 3 bases and J gave up 3 bases, with 8 bases separating them. This CDR3 contains 13 residues. CDR3 residues: CASSYSGDYGYTF. In DNA, the CDR3 is TGTGCCAGCAGTTATTCAGGAGACTATGGCTACACCTTC.

This chain uses TRBV15 with TRBJ2-5; 10 nucleotides align to TRBD2. Germline lookup yields CDR1 LNHNV and CDR2 YYDKDF (reference sequence). V shed 5 bases, J shed 3 bases, and the junction held 3 bases outside the gene matches. The CDR3 is made up of 14 amino acids. DNA for the CDR3: TGTGCCACCAGCGCCGGACTAGCGGAAGAGACCCAGTACTTC. Translation gives CATSAGLAEETQYF.

The rearrangement links TRBV27 to TRBJ1-1; TRBD1 aligns across 11 bases. In germline, CDR1 is MNHEY, CDR2 SMNVEV (reference sequence). The V and J ends lost 8 bases and 3 bases, in that order; junction bases with no gene match: 5. There are 14 residues in the CDR3. The CDR3 here is CASGTGGRDTEAFF. CDR3 coding DNA: TGTGCCAGCGGGACAGGGGGACGAGACACTGAAGCTTTCTTT.

V gene TRBV5-1 combines with J gene TRBJ2-2, with D possibly being TRBD1 or TRBD2 (5 bases each). The V end was cut by 3 bases, the J end by 6 bases, with 9 bases between. The V gene's germline CDR1 is SGHRS and CDR2 YFSETQ. This CDR3 is built from 13 residues. CDR3 region: CASSSGPSGELFF. The CDR3 nucleotides read TGCGCCAGCAGCTCGGGACCATCCGGGGAGCTGTTTTTT.

This clone was seen more than once but under ten times. The rearrangement joins TRBV11-3 to TRBJ2-7; 8 nucleotides align to TRBD1. After removal of 5 bases from V and 4 bases from J, the junction contained 16 bases not matched to a gene. Germline V CDR1 and CDR2: SGHNT, YENEEA. The CDR3 extends over 17 amino acids. CDR3 region: CASSTDRAEGRNYEQYF. The CDR3 DNA is TGTGCCAGCAGCACGGACAGGGCTGAGGGCCGGAATTACGAGCAGTACTTC.

The V gene is TRBV18, the J gene TRBJ2-5; 11 nucleotides align to TRBD2. J was trimmed by 4 bases and V by 4 bases; bases with no gene match: 8. CDR1 KGHSH and CDR2 LQKENI come from the germline V gene. CDR3 size: 16 residues. The CDR3 is CASSQGTSGGGETQYF. In DNA form, the CDR3 reads TGTGCCAGCTCACAAGGGACTAGCGGAGGGGGAGAGACCCAGTACTTC.

The chain couples TRBV6-5 to TRBJ2-5, with TRBD2 identical over 11 bases. Germline lookup yields CDR1 MNHEY and CDR2 SVGAGI. The CDR3 spans 15 residues. After removal of 6 bases from V and 5 bases from J, the junction contained 8 bases not matched to a gene. CDR3 loop: CASRLSGREAETQYF. The CDR3 coding sequence is TGTGCCAGCAGACTTAGCGGGAGGGAGGCTGAGACCCAGTACTTC.

The J gene is TRBJ2-7, the V gene TRBV6-5; 7 nucleotides agree with TRBD1. J was trimmed by 2 bases and V by 6 bases; bases with no gene match: 7. Looked up from germline, CDR1 is MNHEY and CDR2 is SVGAGI. CDR3 length: 14 residues. The CDR3 reads CASRPNRGTYEQYF. The CDR3 DNA is TGTGCCAGCAGGCCCAACAGGGGAACCTACGAGCAGTACTTC.

The chain combines TRBV7-9 with TRBJ2-3; no clear D. From germline, CDR1 is SEHNR and CDR2 FQNEAQ (reference sequence). V was trimmed by 3 bases and J by 1 base, leaving 5 bases between them. The CDR3 consists of 13 residues. The CDR3 is CASSFTRTDTQYF. The CDR3 bases are TGTGCCAGCAGCTTTACCCGCACAGATACGCAGTATTTT.

The V and J genes are TRBV6-6 and TRBJ2-2, with 13 bases lining up with TRBD2. CDR1 is MNHNY, CDR2 SVGAGI, per germline (reference sequence). V lost 6 bases to trimming and J lost 4 bases; unmatched junction nucleotides: 5. The CDR3 extends over 16 amino acids. This CDR3 reads CASRGLAGDTTGELFF. In DNA form, the CDR3 reads TGTGCCAGCAGAGGACTAGCGGGAGATACCACCGGGGAGCTGTTTTTT.

This clone was seen a single time. The rearrangement uses TRBV7-2 and TRBJ2-7; no firm D call. CDR3 length: 12 amino acids. V was trimmed by 0 bases and J by 6 bases, leaving 6 bases between them. Germline-derived CDR1 and CDR2 are SGHTA and FQGNSA. The CDR3 reads CASSLARTEQYF. CDR3 nucleotides: TGTGCCAGCAGCTTAGCGAGGACCGAGCAGTACTTC.

J is TRBJ2-6 and V is TRBV15, with D possibly TRBD1 on 5 matching bases. Deletions cut 1 base from V and 9 bases from J, with 13 bases between. This CDR3 spans 15 amino acids. CDR1 and CDR2 from the germline V gene are LNHNV and YYDKDF (reference sequence). The CDR3 DNA follows: TGTGCCACCAGCAGAGGGGGCAGGGAAGTCAACGTCCTGACTTTC. This encodes CATSRGGREVNVLTF.

The J gene is TRBJ2-7, the V gene TRBV6-6; TRBD2 is a possible D gene (6 bases). The CDR3 has 12 amino acids. Trimming removed 4 bases from V and 6 bases from J, with 10 bases in between. Germline V gene lookup returns CDR1 MNHNY and CDR2 SVGAGI (reference sequence). CDR3 in amino acids: CASSSGGFEQYF. The CDR3 region has the DNA TGTGCCAGCAGTTCAGGAGGGTTCGAGCAGTACTTC.

This clone was detected only once. This chain links TRBV11-2 with TRBJ1-1; unclear D gene. Germline V gene lookup returns CDR1 SGHAT and CDR2 FQNNGV. The CDR3 contains 15 residues. Trimming cost V 0 bases and J 1 base, with 9 bases left between them. The CDR3 here is CASSLDGSGNTEAFF. CDR3 bases: TGTGCCAGCAGCTTAGACGGATCAGGGAACACTGAAGCTTTCTTT. Using reference TRBV11-2 and TRBJ1-1 for the parts outside the CDR3, the full variable domain is EAGVAQSPRYKIIEKRQSVAFWCNPISGHATLYWYQQILGQGPKLLIQFQNNGVVDDSQLPKDRFSAERLKGVDSTLKIQPAKLEDSAVYLCASSLDGSGNTEAFFGQGTRLTVV.

CDR3 nucleotide sequence: TGTGCCATCAGCGGACAGGGGGCGACTGATGAAGCTTTCTTT. Its translation is CAISGQGATDEAFF. The V call is TRBV10-3, the J call TRBJ1-1; TRBD1 agrees at 11 bases. Germline V gives CDR1 ENHRY, CDR2 SYGVKD. This CDR3 spans 14 amino acids. The junction had 7 bases not matched to a gene; V was cut back by 6 bases and J by 7 bases.

The CDR3: CASSLALAGGREQYF. CDR3 nucleotide sequence: TGTGCCAGCAGCTTAGCACTAGCGGGAGGGCGCGAGCAGTACTTC. The chain recombines TRBV7-3 with TRBJ2-7, with TRBD2 matching over 13 bases. This CDR3 has 15 amino acids. CDR1 is SGHTA and CDR2 is FQGTGA in the germline V gene. Unmatched junction bases numbered 4, after V lost 2 bases and J lost 6 bases.

The gene calls are TRBV29-1 and TRBJ2-7, with 9 bases fitting TRBD1. The CDR3 runs 11 residues. Germline trimming cut 4 bases from V and 5 bases from J; bases unmatched to any gene: 0. Germline lookup yields CDR1 SQVTM and CDR2 ANQGSEA. CDR3 bases: TGCAGCGTTGGGACAGGGGACGAGCAGTACTTC. As protein: CSVGTGDEQYF.

The rearrangement joins TRBV7-9 to TRBJ1-3; weak D call: TRBD1 (5 bases). Germline loops: CDR1 SEHNR, CDR2 FQNEAQ (reference sequence). The CDR3 totals 13 residues. With 3 bases removed from V and 4 bases from J, the gap between germline ends came to 7 bases. CDR3 in DNA: TGTGCCAGCAGCTTGACAGAGGGAAACACCATATATTTT. It translates to CASSLTEGNTIYF.

The chain uses TRBV7-9 and TRBJ1-1; 9 positions agree with TRBD1. V lost 5 bases and J lost 1; bases outside the gene matches: 5. Germline V gene data show CDR1 as SEHNR and CDR2 as FQNEAQ (reference sequence). The CDR3 has 15 amino acids. The CDR3 DNA is TGTGCCAGCAGCACGGGACAGGGCCAGAACACTGAAGCTTTCTTT. Amino acid sequence: CASSTGQGQNTEAFF.

The chain joins TRBV10-3 to TRBJ2-7; 7 positions match TRBD2. This CDR3 has 15 amino acids. From germline, CDR1 is ENHRY and CDR2 SYGVKD. V was clipped by 10 bases and J by 2 bases; unmatched bases: 14. The CDR3 DNA is TGTGCCAGCGCCCCCACATCTAGCGGCGCCTACGAGCAGTACTTC. As protein: CASAPTSSGAYEQYF.

This clone was detected a few times. The chain joins TRBV7-3 to TRBJ2-3, with D tentatively TRBD1 (6 bases). The V end lost 5 bases, the J end lost 1 base, and 19 bases lay between the germline ends. This CDR3 contains 17 residues. Per germline, CDR1 SGHTA and CDR2 FQGTGA. The chain's CDR3 is CASSVGTRVSRTDTQYF. For the CDR3, the DNA is TGTGCCAGCAGCGTCGGGACAAGGGTTTCCCGCACAGATACGCAGTATTTT.